These T cell receptor beta chains were read from a single sample in a study of long-term antiretroviral therapy in people with HIV. Profiled with immunoSEQ multiplex PCR; TCRdb holds only in-frame clones, not every one. The sample has tens of thousands of clones; about four fifths are singletons. Sequencing used unsorted PBMCs, obtained 0.3 years after starting antiretroviral therapy. The receptors were gathered from a man younger than 35 with HIV. Both conserved end residues are part of each CDR3. The D gene is left open where the match is weak. Only part of the rows carry a size: once, few, many, or a class if the clone is expanded.

d_gene,v_gene,abundance,j_gene,CDR3nt,CDR3aa
TRBD1,TRBV25-1,once,TRBJ2-5,TGTGCCAGCAGTGCAGGGGGCGAGGAGACCCAGTACTTC,CASSAGGEETQYF
-,TRBV5-5,once,TRBJ1-2,TGTGCCAGCAGCTTGAGTCTTCCCGGCTACACCTTC,CASSLSLPGYTF
TRBD1,TRBV27,-,TRBJ1-2,TGTGCCAGCAGGGGGACAGGCCAATATGTGTCTAACTATGGCTACACCTTC,CASRGTGQYVSNYGYTF
TRBD2,TRBV2,few,TRBJ2-1,TGTGCCAGCAGACCAACTAGCGGGGGGGCGCTTGAGCAGTTCTTC,CASRPTSGGALEQFF
-,TRBV11-2,few,TRBJ1-1,TGTGCCAGCGGTCTGAACACTGAAGCTTTCTTT,CASGLNTEAFF
TRBD1,TRBV5-1,-,TRBJ2-5,TGCGCCAGCAGCGGAACAGGGGATCGGGTGGAGACCCAGTACTTC,CASSGTGDRVETQYF
TRBD2,TRBV2,few,TRBJ2-1,TGTGCCAGCAGTGAAGTAGCGGGAGGGACAAGCTTTAGGAATGAGCAGTTCTTC,CASSEVAGGTSFRNEQFF
-,TRBV6-5,-,TRBJ1-6,TGTGCCAGCAGTTACCACGACGGTAACAATTCACCCCTCCACTTT,CASSYHDGNNSPLHF
TRBD2,TRBV5-5,-,TRBJ2-5,TGTGCCAGCAGCTGGTGGCGGGAGCGTGAGACCCAGTACTTC,CASSWWRERETQYF
-,TRBV19,-,TRBJ1-6,TGTGCCAGTACCCCGACTACCGGTGGACCCCTCCACTTT,CASTPTTGGPLHF
TRBD1,TRBV4-2,-,TRBJ1-4,TGTGCCAGCAGCTTGTGGACAGGGGGCGCAAAGGAAAAACTGTTTTTT,CASSLWTGGAKEKLFF
-,TRBV10-3,-,TRBJ2-7,TGTGCCATCAGGCCCCCGTCGAGCTACGAGCAGTACTTC,CAIRPPSSYEQYF
-,TRBV9,few,TRBJ1-5,TGTGCCAGCAGCACTCGGACAGACAATCAGCCCCAGCATTTT,CASSTRTDNQPQHF
TRBD2,TRBV27,few,TRBJ2-1,TGTGCCAGCAGTTCCGGACTAGCTTTTACCTACAATGAGCAGTTCTTC,CASSSGLAFTYNEQFF
-,TRBV4-2,-,TRBJ2-3,TGTGCCAGCAGCCAAGAGTTCATGGATACGCAGTATTTT,CASSQEFMDTQYF
TRBD1,TRBV19,-,TRBJ1-2,TGTGCCAGTACCCCATCGACAGGGGGCGGTGGCTACACCTTC,CASTPSTGGGGYTF
TRBD1,TRBV30,-,TRBJ2-5,TGTGCCTGGAGTAGAAGACAGGGCGAAGAGACCCAGTACTTC,CAWSRRQGEETQYF
TRBD2,TRBV13,few,TRBJ2-3,TGTGCCAGCAGCTTAGGGCGGGGGACAGATACGCAGTATTTT,CASSLGRGTDTQYF
-,TRBV30,-,TRBJ1-5,TGTGCCTGGGGAGGGCGGAGCAATCAGCCCCAGCATTTT,CAWGGRSNQPQHF
-,TRBV5-3,-,TRBJ1-6,TGTGCCAGAAGCTGGCCTTATTCACCCCTCCACTTT,CARSWPYSPLHF
-,TRBV5-6,-,TRBJ2-1,TGTGCCAGCACCCCGGGACTGACATGGTACAATGAGCAGTTCTTC,CASTPGLTWYNEQFF
-,TRBV5-6,-,TRBJ2-7,TGTGCCAGCAGCTTGGGGGCAGGGAGCCCCTACGAGCAGTACTTC,CASSLGAGSPYEQYF
-,TRBV5-4,few,TRBJ2-1,TGTGCCAGCACCAAAGTGGACCACAATGAGCAGTTCTTC,CASTKVDHNEQFF
-,TRBV11-2,-,TRBJ2-1,TGTGCCAGCAGCTTAACTTGGGAGCAGTTCTTC,CASSLTWEQFF
-,TRBV7-9,-,TRBJ2-1,TGTGCCAGCAGCATAAGCCACCTAGGTGATTTCTTC,CASSISHLGDFF
TRBD2,TRBV5-1,-,TRBJ2-7,TGCGCCAGCAGCTTGGGTCTAGCGGGGGAGCAGTACTTC,CASSLGLAGEQYF
TRBD2,TRBV28,few,TRBJ2-7,TGTGCCAGCAGTTTCATTACTAGCGGGATTAAGTACGAGCAGTACTTC,CASSFITSGIKYEQYF
-,TRBV6-5,-,TRBJ1-2,TGTGCCAGCCGAACCGGACAGTTCTATGGCTACACCTTC,CASRTGQFYGYTF